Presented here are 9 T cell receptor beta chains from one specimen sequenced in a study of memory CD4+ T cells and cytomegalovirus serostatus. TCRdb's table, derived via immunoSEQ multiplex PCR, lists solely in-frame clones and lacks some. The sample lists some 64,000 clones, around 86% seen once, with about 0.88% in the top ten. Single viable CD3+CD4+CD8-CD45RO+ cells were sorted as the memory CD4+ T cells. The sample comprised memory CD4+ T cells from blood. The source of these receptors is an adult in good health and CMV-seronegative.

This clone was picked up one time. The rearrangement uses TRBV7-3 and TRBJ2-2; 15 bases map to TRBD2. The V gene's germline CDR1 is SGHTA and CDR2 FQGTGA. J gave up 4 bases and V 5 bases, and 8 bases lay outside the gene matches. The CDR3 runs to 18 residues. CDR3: CASSGGGLAGGTTGELFF. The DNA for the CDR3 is TGTGCCAGCAGCGGCGGGGGACTAGCGGGAGGCACCACCGGGGAGCTGTTTTTT. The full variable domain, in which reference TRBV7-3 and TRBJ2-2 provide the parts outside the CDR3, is GAGVSQTPSNKVTEKGKYVELRCDPISGHTALYWYRQSLGQGPEFLIYFQGTGAADDSGLPNDRFFAVRPEGSVSTLKIQRTERGDSAVYLCASSGGGLAGGTTGELFFGEGSRLTVL.

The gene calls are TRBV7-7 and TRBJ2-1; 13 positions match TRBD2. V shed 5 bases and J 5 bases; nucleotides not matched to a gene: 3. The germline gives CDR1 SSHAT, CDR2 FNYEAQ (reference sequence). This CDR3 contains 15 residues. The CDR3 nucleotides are TGTGCCAGCAGCCCCACTAGCGGGGGGGACAATGAGCAGTTCTTC. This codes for CASSPTSGGDNEQFF.

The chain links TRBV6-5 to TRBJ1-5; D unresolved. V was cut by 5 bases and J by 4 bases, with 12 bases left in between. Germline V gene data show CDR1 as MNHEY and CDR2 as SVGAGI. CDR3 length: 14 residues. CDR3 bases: TGTGCCAGCAGTCCCTTGGGCCCTAATCAGCCCCAGCATTTT. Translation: CASSPLGPNQPQHF.

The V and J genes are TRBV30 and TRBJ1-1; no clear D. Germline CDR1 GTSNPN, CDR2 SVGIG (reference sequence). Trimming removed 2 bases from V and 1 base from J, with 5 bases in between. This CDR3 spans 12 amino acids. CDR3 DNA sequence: TGTGCCTGGAGTCGCCAGAACACTGAAGCTTTCTTT. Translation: CAWSRQNTEAFF.

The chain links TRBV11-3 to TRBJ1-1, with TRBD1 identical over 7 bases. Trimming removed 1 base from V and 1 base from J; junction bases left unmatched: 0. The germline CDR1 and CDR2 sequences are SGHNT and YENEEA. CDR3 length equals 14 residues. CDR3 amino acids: CASSLGQGNTEAFF. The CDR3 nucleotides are TGTGCCAGCAGCTTAGGACAGGGGAACACTGAAGCTTTCTTT.

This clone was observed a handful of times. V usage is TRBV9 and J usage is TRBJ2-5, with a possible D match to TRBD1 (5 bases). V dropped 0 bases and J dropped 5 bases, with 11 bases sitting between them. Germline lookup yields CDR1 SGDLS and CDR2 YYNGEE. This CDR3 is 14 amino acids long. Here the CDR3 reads CASSVGSGLETQYF. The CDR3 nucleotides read TGTGCCAGCAGCGTAGGCTCAGGGCTGGAGACCCAGTACTTC. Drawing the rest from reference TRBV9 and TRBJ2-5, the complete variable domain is DSGVTQTPKHLITATGQRVTLRCSPRSGDLSVYWYQQSLDQGLQFLIQYYNGEERAKGNILERFSAQQFPDLHSELNLSSLELGDSALYFCASSVGSGLETQYFGPGTRLLVL.

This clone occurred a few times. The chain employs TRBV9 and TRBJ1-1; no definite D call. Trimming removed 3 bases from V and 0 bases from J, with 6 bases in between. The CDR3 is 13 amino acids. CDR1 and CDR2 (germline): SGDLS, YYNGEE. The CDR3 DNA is TGTGCCAGCAGCGCGGAGATGAACACTGAAGCTTTCTTT. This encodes CASSAEMNTEAFF.

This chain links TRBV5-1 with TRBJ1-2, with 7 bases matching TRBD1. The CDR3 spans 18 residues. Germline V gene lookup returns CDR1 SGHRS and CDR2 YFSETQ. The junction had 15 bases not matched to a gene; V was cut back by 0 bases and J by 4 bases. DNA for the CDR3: TGCGCCAGCAGCTTGGCTCCCCTCAGCCTACAGGGGACCTATGGCTACACCTTC. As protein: CASSLAPLSLQGTYGYTF.

The CDR3: CASLPDRSYEQYF. CDR3 DNA sequence: TGTGCCAGCCTGCCGGACAGGTCCTACGAGCAGTACTTC. The J gene is TRBJ2-7, the V gene TRBV2, with 7 bases identical to TRBD1. Germline V gene data show CDR1 as SNHLY and CDR2 as FYNNEI. The CDR3 spans 13 residues. Germline trimming cut 8 bases from V and 1 base from J; bases unmatched to any gene: 5.